The entry below gives a single T cell receptor (beta chain) sequence along with its context. This clone occurred once. The specificity of this receptor is unknown. No qualities accompany the bases; no much larger clone lies one base away. This sample is drawn from a study of shared clonotypes between healthy human individuals (dated by TCRdb to about 2020). In the study overall: A few men and a couple of women, aged 18 to 49 years, made up the cohort. Per donor, three plates each were used for CD4 naive and CD4 memory, two for CD8 naive, and one for CD8 memory. To estimate repertoire size and how much clonotype sharing occurs between individuals, the study deeply sequenced the blood TCR repertoires of about five healthy adults. Different laboratories and diverse techniques were used to prepare libraries and sequence TCR repertoires, to increase sequencing depth and limit assay-specific biases. Leukapheresis yielded between about 0.9 and 9.5 billion PBMCs per donor.

Overall study results and their limits: Because the study included a small number of donors, the genetic and exposure-history diversity represented was limited. Pairwise subsampling led to the expectation that sequencing depth would affect the degree of clonotype sharing among donors. Sampling was restricted to blood, and TCR repertoires in tissue are likely to differ from TCR repertoires in blood. Rarefaction of sorted-subset datasets indicated incomplete sequencing despite the large sequencing depth. Estimated clonotype richness was generally larger for naive than for memory subsets. Sharing across several donors was observed for 4.5% to 6.5% of naive CD4, 3% to 3.5% of naive CD8, over 2% of memory CD4, and around 0.44% of memory CD8 clonotypes. Clonotypes shared by all four sorted-subset donors showed higher generation probabilities than non-shared clonotypes.

Measured from the cysteine to the phenylalanine, the CDR3 is 16 residues long. Left in the record is the CDR3 DNA by itself, 48 bases read in frame from the first base. V loses 0 bases, J loses 7 bases, and the germline ends lie 20 bases apart. CDR1 and CDR2, looked up from the germline V gene, are SGHRS and YFSETQ. Healthy HIV-negative adults with no recently reported acute infections or vaccinations were included as donors. All donors were Caucasian adults living in Nashville, Tennessee, USA. CD4+ T cells were enriched by magnetic negative selection, after which naive cells were positively selected on CD45RA and the negative fraction was taken as the memory subset. Blood was obtained by leukapheresis, after which PBMCs were separated by Ficoll-Histopaque density gradient centrifugation and cryopreserved in liquid nitrogen vapor phase. Analytical flow cytometry was used to check the purity and quantity of each magnetically sorted T cell population. From each sorted fraction, genomic DNA was isolated and quantified by UV absorbance on a Nanodrop 2000c.

Using the deep immunoSEQ assay, TCR CDR3 regions were amplified from genomic DNA by multiplex PCR. Genomic DNA extracted from each cell subset was distributed evenly over all wells of several immunoSEQ 96-well plates, and each plate served as one replicate. Each replicate PCR for sorted subsets received 200 ng genomic DNA, equal to tens of thousands of T cell genomes. Purified libraries were measured with a Qubit 3.0 fluorometer, size-checked on a Bioanalyzer 2100, and measured again with the KAPA Library Quantification kit. A separate single-read 150-cycle Illumina NextSeq 550 flow cell was used to sequence each immunoSEQ 96-well plate. Turning to the authors' computational methods: Because only junctional sequences without quality scores were contained in the immunoSEQ output, filtering matching that applied to full-length reads could not be performed. Sequences were annotated with PyIR, a Python wrapper for IgBLAST v1.9, using IMGT germline references to assign V/J genes and CDR3. Reads were removed for weak V/J assignments (E-value above 1e-6), missing CDR3, stop codons, out-of-frame junctions, or ambiguous translated residues. V3J clonotypes were defined by identical inferred V gene, J gene, and CDR3 amino acid sequence. The percentage overlap between two repertoires was calculated by dividing the number of shared unique clonotypes by the size of the smaller repertoire. Repertoire richness was assessed with RTK rarefaction, the Chao1 estimator, and Recon v2.1 estimates of unobserved clonotypes. OLGA was used to compute generation probabilities for all TCRbeta clonotypes that the gDNA method yielded from four donors. Not all clones reach the TCRdb copy of this immuneACCESS table, which keeps in-frame sequences only. Checked studies attribute under half of the gap to unresolved V genes and leave the rest unexplained. That table is the source of V, J and clone size, and D and trimming were worked out from the DNA. This sample gives some 2.4 million clones in total; over 85% of them show up just once. The ten largest clonotypes hold 0.36% of the sample.

What was sequenced was naive CD4+ T cells from PBMCs. The sample's cell subset or site label, decoded: CD45RA+ positively selected. This sequence was found in a man between 18 and 29 years old in good health. Some clones in this sample may be carry-over from other donors' samples. The chain was built from TRBV5-1 and TRBJ2-7; matching of 5 bases hints at TRBD1 as the D gene. In nucleotides, the sequence is TGCGCCAGCAGCTTGGCTCCTGTCAGGGCACTACGAGAGCAGTACTTC. This translates into CASSLAPVRALREQYF.